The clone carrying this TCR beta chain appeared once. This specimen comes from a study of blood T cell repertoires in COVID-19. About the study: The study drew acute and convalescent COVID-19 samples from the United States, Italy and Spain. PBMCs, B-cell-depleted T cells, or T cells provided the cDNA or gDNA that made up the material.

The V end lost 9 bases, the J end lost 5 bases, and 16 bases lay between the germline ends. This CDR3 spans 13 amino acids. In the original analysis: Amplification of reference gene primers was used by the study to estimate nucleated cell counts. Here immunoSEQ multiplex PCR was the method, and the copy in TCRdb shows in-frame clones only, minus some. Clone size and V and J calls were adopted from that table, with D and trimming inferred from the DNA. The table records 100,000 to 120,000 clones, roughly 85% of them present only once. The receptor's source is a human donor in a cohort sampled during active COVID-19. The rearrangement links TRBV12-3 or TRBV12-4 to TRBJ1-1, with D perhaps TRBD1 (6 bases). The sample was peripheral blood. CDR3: CASLSGQRTEAFF. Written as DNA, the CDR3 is TGTGCCAGTCTTTCAGGACAGAGGACTGAAGCTTTCTTT.